This TCR beta chain stems from a study of blood T cell repertoires in COVID-19. Background on the study: There were acute and convalescent COVID-19 samples, and they came from the United States, Italy and Spain. In each case, the material was cDNA or gDNA derived from T cells, B-cell-depleted T cells, or PBMCs.

The sample holds one count of this clone. The table came from immunoSEQ multiplex PCR; TCRdb's copy has only in-frame clones and leaves some out. Seen here are under 150,000 clones, 75% to 90% observed once, and the top ten hold around 5.5%. Trimming at V came to 1 base and at J to 1 base, leaving 2 bases not matched to a gene. The germline gives CDR1 MGHRA, CDR2 YSYEKL. The CDR3 spans 15 residues. Followed longitudinally, the Seattle patients had been enrolled during active infection. The sequence came from an older woman with COVID-19, enrolled during active disease. The J gene is TRBJ2-7, the V gene TRBV4-1, with TRBD1 matching over 9 bases. Source material: peripheral blood. CDR3 in DNA: TGCGCCAGCAGCCAAGCCGGGACAGGGTCCTACGAGCAGTACTTC. The encoded protein is CASSQAGTGSYEQYF.